This TCR beta chain derives from a study of blood T cells in healthy people across ages. Between the trimmed V and J ends, which lost 2 bases and 0 bases, there was a span of 16 bases. Per the germline V gene, CDR1 is SGDLS and CDR2 is YYNGEE. The CDR3 length is 17 residues. Using a J-beta primer mix together with a sample-barcoded 5' primer, a second PCR was run for roughly 6 to 12 cycles. A tag from a template-switch adaptor with 12 random nucleotides marked each cDNA molecule. TCRdb analysed the 5' RACE reads with MiXCR anew, one entry per CDR3 protein. The table lists about 640,000 distinct CDR3 sequences, roughly 30% of them singletons. In this sample, this clonotype turned up many times. Its antigen remains unknown. Notes on the study in general: Naive T cell percentage by flow cytometry tracked strongly with beta diversity.

What was sequenced was blood. This sequence originates from a woman aged 80 or over in good health. The chain employs TRBV9 and TRBJ2-3, with D possibly matching TRBD2 (7 bases). The DNA of the CDR3 is TGTGCCAGCAGCGTGGTGGGGGGGCTTACTAGCACAGATACGCAGTATTTT. Its protein product is CASSVVGGLTSTDTQYF.